This is a list of T cell receptor beta chains from one sample in a study of identical twins. TCRdb re-derived calls from the 5' RACE reads in MiXCR, one entry per CDR3 protein. This table holds approximately 500,000 distinct CDR3 sequences, about 24% found once. This sample was shared with a second study, whose subject was T cells expressing NK-cell markers.

What was sequenced was CD4+ T cells sorted from blood. Receptors originate from a woman younger than 30 in good health. CDR3s include the opening cysteine and the closing phenylalanine or tryptophan. Rows may omit the clone size; those that give it use once, few, many or a size class.

TRBV20-1,TRBJ1-4,-,CSPGGPRGEKLFF
TRBV20-1,TRBJ2-1,-,CSARAGTSHEQFF
TRBV20-1,TRBJ2-3,few,CSARLADTQYF
TRBV11-2,TRBJ2-7,few,CASSSFYYEQYF
TRBV5-1,TRBJ1-2,few,CASSFGTGRDYGYTF
TRBV18,TRBJ2-1,-,CASSYNYSYNEQFF
TRBV6-5,TRBJ1-5,-,CASSYSFEEGSSQHF
TRBV6-1,TRBJ1-4,few,CASSDGRFALFF
TRBV4-3,TRBJ1-2,-,CASSQVAQDTYGYTF
TRBV6-1,TRBJ2-6,few,CASMGGLGANVLTF
TRBV18,TRBJ1-2,many,CASSPPGIPVYGYTF
TRBV20-1,TRBJ2-6,-,CSASRLAGAGANVLTF
TRBV11-2,TRBJ2-7,few,CASSRDSEQYF
TRBV6-6,TRBJ2-7,-,CASNPGEGLYF
TRBV5-1,TRBJ2-7,few,CASSWGLAGGLLEQYF
TRBV12-3/TRBV12-4,TRBJ2-5,few,CASSFWDRNEGRAQETQYF
TRBV12-3/TRBV12-4,TRBJ1-6,-,CASGQVTYNSPLHF
TRBV12-3/TRBV12-4,TRBJ2-1,few,CASSPDYRPDEQFF
TRBV3-1,TRBJ1-6,few,CASSQDTRNSPLHF
TRBV10-3,TRBJ1-1,-,CAGRDGDTEAFF
TRBV4-1,TRBJ2-1,few,CASSQRPLRLSYNEQFF
TRBV3-1,TRBJ1-4,-,CASSRGRGPIEKLFF
TRBV11-2,TRBJ1-2,-,CASSFGTELSF
TRBV7-2,TRBJ2-5,-,CASSPDMLGLGETQYF
TRBV6-5,TRBJ2-3,-,CASSFLTGAGTDTQYF
TRBV6-5,TRBJ2-1,-,CASSLDRDRQLDHEQFF
TRBV6-1,TRBJ2-1,many,CASSNRLAGYNEQFF
TRBV5-1,TRBJ1-1,few,CASSLGGTENTEAFF
TRBV29-1,TRBJ2-3,-,CSAQTSGGDTQYF